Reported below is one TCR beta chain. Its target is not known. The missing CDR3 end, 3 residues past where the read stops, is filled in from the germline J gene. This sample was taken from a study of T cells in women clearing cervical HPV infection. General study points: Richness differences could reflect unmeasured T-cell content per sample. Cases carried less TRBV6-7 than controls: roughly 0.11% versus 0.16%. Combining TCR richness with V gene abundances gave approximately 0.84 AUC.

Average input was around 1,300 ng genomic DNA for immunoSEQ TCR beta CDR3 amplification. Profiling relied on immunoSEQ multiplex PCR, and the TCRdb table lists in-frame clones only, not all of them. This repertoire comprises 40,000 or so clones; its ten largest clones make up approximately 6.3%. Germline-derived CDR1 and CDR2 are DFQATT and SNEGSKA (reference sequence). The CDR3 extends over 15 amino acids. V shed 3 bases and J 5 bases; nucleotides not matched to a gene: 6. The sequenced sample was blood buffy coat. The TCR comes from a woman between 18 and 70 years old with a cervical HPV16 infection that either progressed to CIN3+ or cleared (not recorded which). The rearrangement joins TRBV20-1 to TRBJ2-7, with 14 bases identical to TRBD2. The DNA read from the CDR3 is TGCAGTGCTAGGGGACTAGCGGGAGCACGTGACGAG. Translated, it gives CSARGLAGARDE. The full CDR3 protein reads CSARGLAGARDEQYF.